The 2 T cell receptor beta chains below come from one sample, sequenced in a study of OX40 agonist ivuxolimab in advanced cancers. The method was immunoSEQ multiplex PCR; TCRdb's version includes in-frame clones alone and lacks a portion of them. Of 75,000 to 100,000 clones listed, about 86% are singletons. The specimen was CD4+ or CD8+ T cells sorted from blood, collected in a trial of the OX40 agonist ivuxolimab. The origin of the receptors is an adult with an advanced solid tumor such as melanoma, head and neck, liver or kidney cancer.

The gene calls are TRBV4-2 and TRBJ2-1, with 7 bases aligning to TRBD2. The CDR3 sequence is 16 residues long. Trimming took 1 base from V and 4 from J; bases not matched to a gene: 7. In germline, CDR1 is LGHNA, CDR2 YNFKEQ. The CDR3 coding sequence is TGTGCCAGCAGCCAAGGGGTGGGAGGGGTTTACAATGAGCAGTTCTTC. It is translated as CASSQGVGGVYNEQFF.

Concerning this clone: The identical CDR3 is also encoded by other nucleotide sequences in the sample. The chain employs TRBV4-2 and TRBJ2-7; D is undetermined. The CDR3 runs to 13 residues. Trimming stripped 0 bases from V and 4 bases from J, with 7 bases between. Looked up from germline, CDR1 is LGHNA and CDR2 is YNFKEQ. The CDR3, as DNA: TGTGCCAGCAGCCAAGATTTGGGGTACGAGCAGTACTTC. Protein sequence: CASSQDLGYEQYF.